The present TCR beta chain was sequenced within a study of CD8 T cells in ankylosing spondylitis. Study results and caveats: In synovial fluid and blood from reactive arthritis, some motif variants were previously reported. Ankylosing spondylitis blood seemed to carry a telltale TCR beta motif made of several highly homologous variants. Reportedly, disease-linked clones are significantly enriched in ankylosing spondylitis patients' matched synovial fluid.

By quantitative 5'-RACE with molecular barcodes, the TCR beta libraries were made. One entry per CDR3 protein, called by TCRdb with MiXCR from the 5' RACE reads. Seen here are nearly 250,000 distinct CDR3 sequences, 32% observed once, and the top ten hold 4% to 5%. This clonotype came up many times. The antigen remains undetermined. Germline loops: CDR1 DFQATT, CDR2 SNEGSKA (reference sequence). The CDR3 contains 13 residues. V was trimmed by 0 bases and J by 5 bases, leaving 11 bases between them. The J gene is TRBJ2-7, the V gene TRBV20-1; D remains unclear. This TCR derives from a male donor with ankylosing spondylitis or in good health (not recorded which). The sample taken for sequencing was blood, either unsorted or a sorted T cell fraction (not recorded which). The DNA for the CDR3 is TGCAGTGCTAGAGATTTTGCCGAGAACGAGCAGTACTTC. Translating it yields CSARDFAENEQYF.